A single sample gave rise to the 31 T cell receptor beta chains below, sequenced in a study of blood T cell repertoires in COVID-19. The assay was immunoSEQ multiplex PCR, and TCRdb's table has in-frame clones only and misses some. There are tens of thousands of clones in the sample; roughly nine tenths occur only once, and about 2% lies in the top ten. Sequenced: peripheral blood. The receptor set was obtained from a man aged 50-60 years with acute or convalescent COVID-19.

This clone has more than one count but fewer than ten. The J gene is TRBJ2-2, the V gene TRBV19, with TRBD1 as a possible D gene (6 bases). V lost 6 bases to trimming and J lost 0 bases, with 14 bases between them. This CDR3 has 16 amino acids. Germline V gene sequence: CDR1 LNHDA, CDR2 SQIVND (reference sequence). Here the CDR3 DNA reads TGTGCCAGTAGCCTCCTGGGGGCGGCGAACACCGGGGAGCTGTTTTTT. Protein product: CASSLLGAANTGELFF.

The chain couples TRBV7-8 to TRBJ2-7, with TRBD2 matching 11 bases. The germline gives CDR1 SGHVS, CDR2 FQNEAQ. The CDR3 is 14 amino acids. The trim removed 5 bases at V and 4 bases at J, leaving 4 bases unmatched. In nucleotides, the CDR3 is TGTGCCAGCAGCCGTACTAGCGGGAGATACGAGCAGTACTTC. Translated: CASSRTSGRYEQYF.

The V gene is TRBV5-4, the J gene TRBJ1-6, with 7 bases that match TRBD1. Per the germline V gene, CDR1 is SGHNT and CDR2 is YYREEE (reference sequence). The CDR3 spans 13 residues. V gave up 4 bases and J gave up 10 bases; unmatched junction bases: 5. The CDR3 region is CASSPDRDSPLHF. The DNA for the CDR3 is TGTGCCAGCAGCCCAGACAGGGACTCACCCCTCCACTTT.

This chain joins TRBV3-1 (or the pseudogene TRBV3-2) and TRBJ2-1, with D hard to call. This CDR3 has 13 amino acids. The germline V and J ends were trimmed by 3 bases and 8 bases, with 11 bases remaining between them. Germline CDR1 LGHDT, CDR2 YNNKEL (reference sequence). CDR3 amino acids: CASSQLGRHEQFF. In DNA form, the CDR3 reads TGTGCCAGCAGCCAGCTCGGCAGGCATGAGCAGTTCTTC.

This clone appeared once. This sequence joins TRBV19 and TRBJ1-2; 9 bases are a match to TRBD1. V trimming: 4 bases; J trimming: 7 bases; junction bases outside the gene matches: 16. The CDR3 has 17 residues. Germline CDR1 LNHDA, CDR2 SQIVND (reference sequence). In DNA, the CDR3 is TGTGCCAGTAGTAAACCAACAAATTCCCGGGACAGGGCTGGCTACACCTTC. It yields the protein CASSKPTNSRDRAGYTF. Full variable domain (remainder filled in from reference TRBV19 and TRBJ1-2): DGGITQSPKYLFRKEGQNVTLSCEQNLNHDAMYWYRQDPGQGLRLIYYSQIVNDFQKGDIAEGYSVSREKKESFPLTVTSAQKNPTAFYLCASSKPTNSRDRAGYTFGSGTRLTVV.

CDR3 protein: CASRGTGSYEQYF. DNA of the CDR3: TGTGCCAGCAGGGGGACAGGGAGTTACGAGCAGTACTTC. This chain links TRBV25-1 with TRBJ2-7, with TRBD1 matching 9 bases. Germline V CDR1 and CDR2: MGHDK, SYGVNS. This CDR3 has 13 residues. The ends lost 6 bases at V and 4 bases at J; junction bases unmatched: 4.

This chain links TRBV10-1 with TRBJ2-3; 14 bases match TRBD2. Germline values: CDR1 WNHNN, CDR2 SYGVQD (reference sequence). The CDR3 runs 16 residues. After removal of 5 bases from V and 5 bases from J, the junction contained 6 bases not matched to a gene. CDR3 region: CASSLTSGRARDTQYF. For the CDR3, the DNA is TGCGCCAGCAGTCTGACTAGCGGGAGGGCCAGAGATACGCAGTATTTT.

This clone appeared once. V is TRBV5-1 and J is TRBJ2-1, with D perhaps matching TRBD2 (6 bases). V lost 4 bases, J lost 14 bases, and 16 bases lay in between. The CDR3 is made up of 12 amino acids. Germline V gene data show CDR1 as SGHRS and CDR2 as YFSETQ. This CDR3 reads CASSNLEGVKFF. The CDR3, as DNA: TGCGCCAGCAGCAACTTGGAGGGTGTAAAGTTCTTC.

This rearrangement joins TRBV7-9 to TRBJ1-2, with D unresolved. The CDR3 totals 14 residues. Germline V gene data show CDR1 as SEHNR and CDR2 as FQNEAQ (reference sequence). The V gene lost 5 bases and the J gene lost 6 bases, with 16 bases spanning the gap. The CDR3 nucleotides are TGTGCCAGCAGCCCGAGGGCGCTGTACGATGGCTACACCTTC. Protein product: CASSPRALYDGYTF. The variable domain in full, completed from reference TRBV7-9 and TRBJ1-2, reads DTGVSQNPRHKITKRGQNVTFRCDPISEHNRLYWYRQTLGQGPEFLTYFQNEAQLEKSRLLSDRFSAERPKGSFSTLEIQRTEQGDSAMYLCASSPRALYDGYTFGSGTRLTVV.

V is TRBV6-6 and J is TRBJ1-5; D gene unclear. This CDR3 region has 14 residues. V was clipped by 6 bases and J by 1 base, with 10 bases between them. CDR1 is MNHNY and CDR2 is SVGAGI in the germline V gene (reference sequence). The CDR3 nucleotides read TGTGCCAGCAGAACGGGTGGGAGCAATCAGCCCCAGCATTTT. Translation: CASRTGGSNQPQHF.

The CDR3, as DNA: TGTGCCAGCAGTTACTCGAGGCCGGGACTAGCGGGTCCTTTTAGCACAGATACGCAGTATTTT. Encoded protein: CASSYSRPGLAGPFSTDTQYF. The gene calls are TRBV6-2 or TRBV6-3 and TRBJ2-3; 12 bases line up with TRBD2. The germline V gene has CDR1 MNHEY and CDR2 SVGEGT. This CDR3 spans 21 amino acids. J lost 0 bases, V lost 0 bases, and 13 bases had no gene match.

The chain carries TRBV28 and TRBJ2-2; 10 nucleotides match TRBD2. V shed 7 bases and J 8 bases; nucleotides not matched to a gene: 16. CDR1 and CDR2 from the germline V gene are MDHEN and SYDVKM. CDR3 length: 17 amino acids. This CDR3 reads CASIPGGAGGHPGELFF. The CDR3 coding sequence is TGTGCCAGCATCCCCGGGGGAGCGGGAGGGCATCCAGGGGAGCTGTTTTTT.

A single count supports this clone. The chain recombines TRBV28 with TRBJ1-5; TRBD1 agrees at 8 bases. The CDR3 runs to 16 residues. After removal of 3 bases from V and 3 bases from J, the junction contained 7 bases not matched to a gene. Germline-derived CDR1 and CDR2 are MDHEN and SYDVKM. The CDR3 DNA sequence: TGTGCCAGCAGTTTCGCAGGGGGCCTTATCAATCAGCCCCAGCATTTT. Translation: CASSFAGGLINQPQHF.

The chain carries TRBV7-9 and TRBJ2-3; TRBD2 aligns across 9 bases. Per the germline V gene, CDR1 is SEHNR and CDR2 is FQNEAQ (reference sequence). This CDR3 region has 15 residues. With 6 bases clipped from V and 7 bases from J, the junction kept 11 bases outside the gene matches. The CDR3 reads CASSYRGGAGNTQYF. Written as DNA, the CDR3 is TGTGCCAGCAGTTATCGCGGGGGGGCCGGGAATACGCAGTATTTT. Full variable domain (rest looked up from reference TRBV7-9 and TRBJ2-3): DTGVSQNPRHKITKRGQNVTFRCDPISEHNRLYWYRQTLGQGPEFLTYFQNEAQLEKSRLLSDRFSAERPKGSFSTLEIQRTEQGDSAMYLCASSYRGGAGNTQYFGPGTRLTVL.

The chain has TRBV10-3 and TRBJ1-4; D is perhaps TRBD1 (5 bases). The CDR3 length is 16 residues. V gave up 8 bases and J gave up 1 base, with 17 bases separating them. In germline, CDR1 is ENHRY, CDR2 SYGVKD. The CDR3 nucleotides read TGTGCCATCTCGGACACCGGGCTAGTAACTAATGAAAAACTGTTTTTT. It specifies CAISDTGLVTNEKLFF.

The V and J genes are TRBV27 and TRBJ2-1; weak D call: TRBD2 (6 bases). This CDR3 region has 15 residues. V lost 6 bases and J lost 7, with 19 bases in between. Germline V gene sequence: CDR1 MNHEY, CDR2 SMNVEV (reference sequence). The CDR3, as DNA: TGTGCCAGCAGACCGAGGACTATCCTCGGGAATGAGCAGTTCTTC. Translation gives CASRPRTILGNEQFF.

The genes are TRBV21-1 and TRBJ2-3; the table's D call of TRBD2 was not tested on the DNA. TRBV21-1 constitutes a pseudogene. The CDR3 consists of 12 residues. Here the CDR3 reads CASSRSGDTQYF. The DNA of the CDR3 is TGTGCCAGCAGCAGATCGGGGGATACGCAGTATTTT.

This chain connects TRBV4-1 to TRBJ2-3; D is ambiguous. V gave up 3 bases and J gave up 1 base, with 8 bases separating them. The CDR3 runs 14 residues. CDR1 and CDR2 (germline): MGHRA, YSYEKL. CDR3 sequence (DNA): TGCGCCAGCAGCCATCCCCCTCGCACAGATACGCAGTATTTT. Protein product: CASSHPPRTDTQYF.

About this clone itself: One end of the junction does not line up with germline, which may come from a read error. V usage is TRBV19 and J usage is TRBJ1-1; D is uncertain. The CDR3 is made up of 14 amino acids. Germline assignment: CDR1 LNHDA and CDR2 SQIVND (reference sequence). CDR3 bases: TGTGCCAGTAGTCCTACGGTGAGGAACCCTGAAGCTTTCTTT. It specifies CASSPTVRNPEAFF. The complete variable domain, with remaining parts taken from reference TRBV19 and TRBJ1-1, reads DGGITQSPKYLFRKEGQNVTLSCEQNLNHDAMYWYRQDPGQGLRLIYYSQIVNDFQKGDIAEGYSVSREKKESFPLTVTSAQKNPTAFYLCASSPTVRNPEAFFGQGTRLTVV.

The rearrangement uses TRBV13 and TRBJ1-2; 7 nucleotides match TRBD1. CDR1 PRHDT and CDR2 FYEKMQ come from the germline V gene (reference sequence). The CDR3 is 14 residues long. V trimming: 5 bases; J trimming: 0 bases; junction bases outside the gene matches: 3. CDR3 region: CASSRTGANYGYTF. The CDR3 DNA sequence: TGTGCCAGCAGCCGGACAGGAGCTAACTATGGCTACACCTTC.

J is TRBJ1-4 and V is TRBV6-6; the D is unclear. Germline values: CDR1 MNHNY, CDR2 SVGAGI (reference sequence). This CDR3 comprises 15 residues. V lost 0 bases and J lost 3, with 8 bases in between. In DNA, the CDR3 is TGTGCCAGCAGTTACTCTTCAGTTTCTAATGAAAAACTGTTTTTT. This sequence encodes CASSYSSVSNEKLFF.

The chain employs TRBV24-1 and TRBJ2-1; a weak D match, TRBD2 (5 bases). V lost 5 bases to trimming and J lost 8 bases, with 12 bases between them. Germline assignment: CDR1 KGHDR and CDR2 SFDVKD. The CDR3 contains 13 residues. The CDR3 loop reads CATSAGRWDEQFF. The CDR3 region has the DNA TGTGCCACCAGTGCGGGAAGGTGGGATGAGCAGTTCTTC.

The CDR3 nucleotides read TGTGCCAGCAGTGAAGAGTCAGGGGGGTTCGGCACTGAAGCTTTCTTT. Protein product: CASSEESGGFGTEAFF. This chain connects TRBV2 to TRBJ1-1, with 7 nucleotides matching TRBD1. Germline V lookup: CDR1 SNHLY, CDR2 FYNNEI. Trimming removed 1 base from V and 4 bases from J; junction bases left unmatched: 9. This CDR3 contains 16 residues.

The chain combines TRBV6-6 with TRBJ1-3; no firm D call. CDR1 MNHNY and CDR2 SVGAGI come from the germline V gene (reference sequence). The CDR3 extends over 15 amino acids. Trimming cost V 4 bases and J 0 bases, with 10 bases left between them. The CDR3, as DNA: TGTGCCAGCAGTTCGGAGGTCTACTCTGGAAACACCATATATTTT. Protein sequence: CASSSEVYSGNTIYF.

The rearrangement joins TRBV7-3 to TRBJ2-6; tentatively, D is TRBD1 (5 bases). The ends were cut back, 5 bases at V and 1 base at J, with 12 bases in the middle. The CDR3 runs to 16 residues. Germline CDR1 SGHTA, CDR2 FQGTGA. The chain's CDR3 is CASSPDRRSGANVLTF. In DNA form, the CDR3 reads TGTGCCAGCAGCCCTGACAGAAGATCTGGGGCCAACGTCCTGACTTTC.

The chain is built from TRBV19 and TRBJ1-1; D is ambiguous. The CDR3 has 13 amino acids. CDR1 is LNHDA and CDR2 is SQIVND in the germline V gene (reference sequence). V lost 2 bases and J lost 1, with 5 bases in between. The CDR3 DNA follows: TGTGCCAGTAGTATACAGAAGAACACTGAAGCTTTCTTT. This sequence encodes CASSIQKNTEAFF.

CDR3 sequence (DNA): TGTGCCAGCAGCCAAGAGGCCCTAGCGAGGCCCTACAATGAGCAGTTCTTC. It translates to CASSQEALARPYNEQFF. The V call is TRBV3-1 (or the pseudogene TRBV3-2), the J call TRBJ2-1; D is perhaps TRBD2 (6 bases). CDR1 and CDR2 (germline): LGHDT, YNNKEL (reference sequence). V was cut by 0 bases and J by 2 bases, with 14 bases left in between. The CDR3 spans 17 residues.

Here the CDR3 DNA reads TGTGCCAGCAGCGTCTCAGGGGCCTACACAGATACGCAGTATTTT. Its protein is CASSVSGAYTDTQYF. The rearrangement joins TRBV9 to TRBJ2-3; tentatively, D is TRBD1 (6 bases). The V and J ends lost 2 bases and 2 bases respectively, with 12 bases between them. This CDR3 contains 15 residues. Per germline, CDR1 SGDLS and CDR2 YYNGEE.

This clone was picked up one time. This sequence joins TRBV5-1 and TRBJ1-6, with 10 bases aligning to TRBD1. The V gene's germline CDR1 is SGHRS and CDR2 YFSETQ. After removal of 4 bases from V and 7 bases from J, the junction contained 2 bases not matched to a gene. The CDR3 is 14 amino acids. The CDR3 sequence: CASSVDRGNSPLHF. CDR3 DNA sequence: TGCGCCAGCAGCGTGGACAGGGGGAATTCACCCCTCCACTTT. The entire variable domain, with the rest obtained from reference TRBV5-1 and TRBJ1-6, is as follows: KAGVTQTPRYLIKTRGQQVTLSCSPISGHRSVSWYQQTPGQGLQFLFEYFSETQRNKGNFPGRFSGRQFSNSRSEMNVSTLELGDSALYLCASSVDRGNSPLHFGNGTRLTVT.

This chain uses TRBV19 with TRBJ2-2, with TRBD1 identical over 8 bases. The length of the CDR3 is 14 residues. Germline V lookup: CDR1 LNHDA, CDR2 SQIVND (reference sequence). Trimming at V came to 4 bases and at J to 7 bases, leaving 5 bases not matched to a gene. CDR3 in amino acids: CASSNRGKGGELFF. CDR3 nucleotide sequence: TGTGCCAGTAGTAACAGGGGGAAGGGCGGGGAGCTGTTTTTT.

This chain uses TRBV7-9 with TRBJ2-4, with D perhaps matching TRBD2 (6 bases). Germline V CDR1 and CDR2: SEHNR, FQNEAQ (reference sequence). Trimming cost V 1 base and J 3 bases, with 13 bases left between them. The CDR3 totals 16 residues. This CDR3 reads CASSLVRPGVKNIQYF. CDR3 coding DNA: TGTGCCAGCAGCTTAGTTCGTCCGGGAGTCAAAAACATTCAGTACTTC.